This T cell receptor (beta chain) was found in a study of T-cell reconstitution after alpha-beta-depleted transplantation in children. Unique molecular identifiers were incorporated into the prepared TCRbeta library. One entry per CDR3 protein, called by TCRdb with MiXCR from the PCR reads. The table shows fewer than 400,000 distinct CDR3 sequences, with roughly 20% occurring only once. Germline values: CDR1 SGHVS, CDR2 FNYEAQ. V was clipped by 5 bases and J by 6 bases; unmatched bases: 6. This CDR3 region has 15 residues. This specimen was PBMCs from the stem cell graft donor, taken from the stem cell graft. This TCR was recovered from a human donor who donated a stem cell graft to a child with acute myeloid leukemia. The chain recombines TRBV7-6 with TRBJ2-2, with 10 nucleotides matching TRBD1. CDR3 amino acids: CASSRGTGVPGELFF. The CDR3 DNA follows: TGTGCCAGCAGCCGCGGGACAGGGGTCCCCGGGGAGCTGTTTTTT.